One sample yielded the 18 T cell receptor beta chains listed below, sequenced in a study of blood T cell repertoires in COVID-19. Produced via immunoSEQ multiplex PCR; TCRdb's table is partial and in-frame only. The table records over 150,000 clones, about 95% of them present only once. The specimen was peripheral blood. These receptors were collected from a man aged 25-40 years with COVID-19, enrolled during active disease.

This chain links TRBV19 with TRBJ1-6; D is ambiguous. V was pared by 1 base and J by 4 bases, with 8 bases between. The CDR3 is made up of 15 amino acids. Germline V gene data show CDR1 as LNHDA and CDR2 as SQIVND (reference sequence). The CDR3 DNA reads as TGTGCCAGTAGTATAGTTACAGCATATAATTCACCCCTCCACTTT. It encodes CASSIVTAYNSPLHF.

There are a few counts of this clone. This sequence joins TRBV2 and TRBJ1-4; a possible D gene is TRBD1 (6 bases). V gave up 6 bases and J gave up 0 bases, with 11 bases separating them. Looked up from germline, CDR1 is SNHLY and CDR2 is FYNNEI. The CDR3 runs 15 residues. The CDR3 loop is CASRETGSTNEKLFF. The DNA of the CDR3 is TGTGCCAGCAGAGAGACAGGTTCAACTAATGAAAAACTGTTTTTT.

The chain recombines TRBV7-3 with TRBJ1-5; no definite D call. Between the trimmed V and J ends, which lost 1 base and 0 bases, there was a span of 25 bases. The length of the CDR3 is 21 residues. Germline CDR1 and CDR2: SGHTA and FQGTGA. The CDR3 region is CASSLKTPGGSTNFSNQPQHF. The DNA of the CDR3 is TGTGCCAGCAGCTTAAAGACGCCGGGAGGGAGCACCAATTTTAGCAATCAGCCCCAGCATTTT.

The chain recombines TRBV3-1 (or the pseudogene TRBV3-2) with TRBJ2-5; TRBD2 aligns across 10 bases. V lost 3 bases to trimming and J lost 5 bases; unmatched junction nucleotides: 6. This CDR3 is 15 amino acids long. The germline V gene encodes CDR1 LGHDT and CDR2 YNNKEL (reference sequence). The CDR3 region has the DNA TGTGCCAGCAGCCAGAACAGCGGGGGGGCGGAGACCCAGTACTTC. Its protein product is CASSQNSGGAETQYF.

The chain carries TRBV2 and TRBJ2-4, with TRBD2 matching 15 bases. Germline V gene data show CDR1 as SNHLY and CDR2 as FYNNEI. Losses at the gene ends were 10 bases for V and 0 bases for J; bases not matched to a gene: 7. CDR3 length: 17 amino acids. The CDR3 DNA reads as TGTGCCACCCCCCCGGGACTAGCGGGGGGAGCCAAAAACATTCAGTACTTC. It yields the protein CATPPGLAGGAKNIQYF.

V is TRBV18 and J is TRBJ2-3; the match to TRBD1 covers 10 bases. The germline gives CDR1 KGHSH, CDR2 LQKENI. Losses at the gene ends were 1 base for V and 7 bases for J; bases not matched to a gene: 11. CDR3 length: 17 residues. Here the CDR3 reads CASSPLRPGTGDYTQYF. The DNA for the CDR3 is TGTGCCAGCTCACCACTCCGACCCGGGACAGGGGATTATACGCAGTATTTT. The full variable domain, rest sourced from reference TRBV18 and TRBJ2-3, is NAGVMQNPRHLVRRRGQEARLRCSPMKGHSHVYWYRQLPEEGLKFMVYLQKENIIDESGMPKERFSAEFPKEGPSILRIQQVVRGDSAAYFCASSPLRPGTGDYTQYFGPGTRLTVL.

The V call is TRBV30, the J call TRBJ2-3, with 8 nucleotides matching TRBD2. V was pared by 0 bases and J by 1 base, with 9 bases of the junction left unmatched. The CDR3 runs to 17 residues. The germline CDR1 and CDR2 sequences are GTSNPN and SVGIG (reference sequence). The CDR3 reads CAWSVPPGGRGTDTQYF. The CDR3 bases are TGTGCCTGGAGTGTACCTCCGGGGGGGCGTGGCACAGATACGCAGTATTTT. Drawing the rest from reference TRBV30 and TRBJ2-3, the complete variable domain is SQTIHQWPATLVQPVGSPLSLECTVEGTSNPNLYWYRQAAGRGLQLLFYSVGIGQISSEVPQNLSASRPQDRQFILSSKKLLLSDSGFYLCAWSVPPGGRGTDTQYFGPGTRLTVL.

J is TRBJ1-5 and V is TRBV4-1, with D tentatively TRBD1 (6 bases). Trimming cost V 0 bases and J 7 bases, with 19 bases left between them. Germline V CDR1 and CDR2: MGHRA, YSYEKL. The CDR3 runs to 17 residues. Written as DNA, the CDR3 is TGCGCCAGCAGCCAAGATCCGGGGGGCTCCGGCCGACAGCCCCAGCATTTT. This sequence encodes CASSQDPGGSGRQPQHF.

Comments on this clone: The sample contains more than one DNA sequence encoding this CDR3. The chain is built from TRBV15 and TRBJ2-7; 7 bases map to TRBD1. V was pared by 0 bases and J by 0 bases, with 2 bases of the junction left unmatched. Germline-derived CDR1 and CDR2 are LNHNV and YYDKDF (reference sequence). The CDR3 contains 15 residues. The chain's CDR3 is CATSRDRGTSYEQYF. The DNA of the CDR3 is TGTGCCACCAGCAGAGACAGGGGGACCTCCTACGAGCAGTACTTC. Looking up the rest from reference TRBV15 and TRBJ2-7 gives the full variable domain: DAMVIQNPRYQVTQFGKPVTLSCSQTLNHNVMYWYQQKSSQAPKLLFHYYDKDFNNEADTPDNFQSRRPNTSFCFLDIRSPGLGDTAMYLCATSRDRGTSYEQYFGPGTRLTVT.

The rearrangement links TRBV6-5 to TRBJ1-2, with no clear D. CDR1 MNHEY and CDR2 SVGAGI come from the germline V gene. This CDR3 is built from 13 residues. V was trimmed by 7 bases and J by 5 bases, leaving 14 bases between them. As DNA, the CDR3 is TGTGCCAGCACTCATCCTAATTGGTATGGCTACACCTTC. Protein: CASTHPNWYGYTF.

The chain couples TRBV1 to TRBJ1-5; TRBD1 reflects the table's D call only, with no check against the DNA. TRBV1 is flagged as a pseudogene. CDR3 size: 12 residues. CDR3 nucleotide sequence: TGCACCAGCGTGCACAGGGGTCAGCCCCAGCATTTT. Translation gives CTSVHRGQPQHF.

This clone was seen only once. The chain is built from TRBV9 and TRBJ2-5, with 13 bases fitting TRBD2. Losses at the gene ends were 4 bases for V and 4 bases for J; bases not matched to a gene: 7. CDR1 SGDLS and CDR2 YYNGEE come from the germline V gene. This CDR3 has 16 residues. The CDR3 DNA sequence: TGTGCCAGCAGCCCAGAGTGGACTAGCGGGGGAGAGACCCAGTACTTC. Amino acid sequence: CASSPEWTSGGETQYF.

CDR3 DNA sequence: TGTGCCAGCAGGTCTACAGGGGATTACGGCTACACCTTC. The encoded protein is CASRSTGDYGYTF. The J gene is TRBJ1-2, the V gene TRBV12-3 or TRBV12-4; 7 bases are a match to TRBD1. The CDR3 is made up of 13 amino acids. The J segment lost 8 bases and the V segment lost 6 bases, leaving 9 bases of the junction unmatched.

The chain carries TRBV11-2 and TRBJ2-5; TRBD2 matches at 9 bases. This CDR3 has 14 residues. In germline, CDR1 is SGHAT, CDR2 FQNNGV. The V gene end was trimmed by 1 base and the J gene end by 5 bases; junction bases not matched to a gene: 2. This CDR3 reads CASSLGTSGETQYF. CDR3 nucleotide sequence: TGTGCCAGCAGCTTAGGAACTAGCGGGGAGACCCAGTACTTC. Complete variable domain (other parts from reference TRBV11-2 and TRBJ2-5): EAGVAQSPRYKIIEKRQSVAFWCNPISGHATLYWYQQILGQGPKLLIQFQNNGVVDDSQLPKDRFSAERLKGVDSTLKIQPAKLEDSAVYLCASSLGTSGETQYFGPGTRLLVL.

The chain couples TRBV5-1 to TRBJ2-1, with 12 bases that match TRBD2. V gave up 4 bases and J gave up 0 bases; unmatched junction bases: 2. The CDR3 runs 16 residues. CDR1 is SGHRS and CDR2 is YFSETQ in the germline V gene. The CDR3 protein is CASSASGGASYNEQFF. CDR3 nucleotide sequence: TGCGCCAGCAGCGCTAGCGGGGGGGCCTCCTACAATGAGCAGTTCTTC. The variable domain in full, completed from reference TRBV5-1 and TRBJ2-1, reads KAGVTQTPRYLIKTRGQQVTLSCSPISGHRSVSWYQQTPGQGLQFLFEYFSETQRNKGNFPGRFSGRQFSNSRSEMNVSTLELGDSALYLCASSASGGASYNEQFFGPGTRLTVL.

Comment on this clone: Other DNA variants within this sample encode the same CDR3. The V gene is TRBV24-1, the J gene TRBJ2-3; D uncertain. This CDR3 is 14 amino acids long. V shed 5 bases and J shed 2 bases, with 10 bases lying between them. Germline V CDR1 and CDR2: KGHDR, SFDVKD. The CDR3 here is CATSAGLYTDTQYF. CDR3 DNA: TGTGCCACCAGTGCCGGGTTGTACACAGATACGCAGTATTTT.

V and J are TRBV7-9 and TRBJ1-1; unclear D gene. Trimming left V 7 bases short and J 4 bases short, with 16 bases between. Germline loops: CDR1 SEHNR, CDR2 FQNEAQ (reference sequence). The CDR3 extends over 14 amino acids. CDR3 region: CASTHSNRGTEAFF. The CDR3 DNA reads as TGTGCCAGCACCCACTCAAACCGGGGCACTGAAGCTTTCTTT.

V gene TRBV4-1 combines with J gene TRBJ2-1; 9 bases fit TRBD1. The CDR3 spans 17 residues. V lost 1 base to trimming and J lost 0 bases; unmatched junction nucleotides: 4. Germline V gene lookup returns CDR1 MGHRA and CDR2 YSYEKL. The CDR3 protein is CASSQAGGQGSYNEQFF. The CDR3 nucleotides read TGCGCCAGCAGCCAAGCAGGGGGACAGGGCTCCTACAATGAGCAGTTCTTC.